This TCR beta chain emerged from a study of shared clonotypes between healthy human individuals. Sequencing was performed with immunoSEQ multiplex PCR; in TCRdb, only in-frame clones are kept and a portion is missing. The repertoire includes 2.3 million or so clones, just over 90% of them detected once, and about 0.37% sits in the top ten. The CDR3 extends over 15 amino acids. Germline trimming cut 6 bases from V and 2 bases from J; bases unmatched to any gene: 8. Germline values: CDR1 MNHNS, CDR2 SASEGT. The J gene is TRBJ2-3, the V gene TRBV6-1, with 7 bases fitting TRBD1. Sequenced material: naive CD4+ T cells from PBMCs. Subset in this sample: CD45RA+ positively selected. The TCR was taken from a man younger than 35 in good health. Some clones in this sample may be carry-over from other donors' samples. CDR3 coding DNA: TGTGCCAGCAGGCGACAGGGCGCAAACACAGATACGCAGTATTTT. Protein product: CASRRQGANTDTQYF.